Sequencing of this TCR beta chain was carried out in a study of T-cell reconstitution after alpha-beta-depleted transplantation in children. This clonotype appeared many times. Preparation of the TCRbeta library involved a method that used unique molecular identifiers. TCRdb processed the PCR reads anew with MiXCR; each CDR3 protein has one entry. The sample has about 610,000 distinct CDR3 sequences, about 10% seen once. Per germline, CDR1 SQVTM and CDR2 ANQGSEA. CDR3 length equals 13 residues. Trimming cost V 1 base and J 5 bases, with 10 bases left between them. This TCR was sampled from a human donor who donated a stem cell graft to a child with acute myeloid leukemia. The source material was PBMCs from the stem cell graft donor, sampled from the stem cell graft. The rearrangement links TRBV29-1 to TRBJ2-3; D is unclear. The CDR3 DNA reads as TGCAGCGTTGAAGTATTGGGTCGAGATACGCAGTATTTT. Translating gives CSVEVLGRDTQYF.